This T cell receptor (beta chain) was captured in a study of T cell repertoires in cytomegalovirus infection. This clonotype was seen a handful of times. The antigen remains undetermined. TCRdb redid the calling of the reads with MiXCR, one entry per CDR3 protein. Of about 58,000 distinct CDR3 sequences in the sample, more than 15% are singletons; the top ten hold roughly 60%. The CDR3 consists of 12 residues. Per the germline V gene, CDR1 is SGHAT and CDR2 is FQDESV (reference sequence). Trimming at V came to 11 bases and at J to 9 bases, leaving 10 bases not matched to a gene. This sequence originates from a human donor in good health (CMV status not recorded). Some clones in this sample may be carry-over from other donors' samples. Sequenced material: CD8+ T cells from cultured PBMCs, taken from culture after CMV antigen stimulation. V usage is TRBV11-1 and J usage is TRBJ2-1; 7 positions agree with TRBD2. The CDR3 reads CAAGRETGEQFF. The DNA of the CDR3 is TGTGCCGCGGGGAGGGAGACGGGTGAGCAGTTCTTC.